The 23 T cell receptor beta chains listed next were all sequenced from one sample in a study of blood T cells in healthy people across ages. Next came a second PCR, run for 7 to 11 cycles, which used a sample-barcoded 5' primer along with a J-beta primer mix. One entry per CDR3 protein results from TCRdb running MiXCR on the 5' RACE reads. The sample lists over 600,000 distinct CDR3 sequences, about half occurring once. Sequencing used blood. The receptor source for this set is an elderly man in good health.

V gene TRBV10-3 combines with J gene TRBJ2-7; D not resolved. Germline-derived CDR1 and CDR2 are ENHRY and SYGVKD. The CDR3 extends over 15 amino acids. Trimming stripped 0 bases from V and 1 base from J, with 10 bases between. DNA for the CDR3: TGTGCCATCAGTGAGTCGGTGAGGAGTTCCTACGAGCAGTACTTC. This sequence encodes CAISESVRSSYEQYF.

The chain is built from TRBV5-1 and TRBJ2-3, with 7 bases that match TRBD2. CDR1 is SGHRS, CDR2 YFSETQ, per germline. With 4 bases clipped from V and 5 bases from J, the junction kept 7 bases outside the gene matches. CDR3 length: 14 amino acids. CDR3 sequence: CASSAGTTKDTQYF. CDR3 nucleotide sequence: TGCGCCAGCAGCGCCGGGACTACAAAAGATACGCAGTATTTT.

This clonotype was picked up many times. The chain couples TRBV28 to TRBJ2-5; 10 nucleotides line up with TRBD1. Germline V gene lookup returns CDR1 MDHEN and CDR2 SYDVKM. The CDR3 has 15 residues. Trimming removed 6 bases from V and 7 bases from J; junction bases left unmatched: 11. The CDR3 nucleotides are TGTGCCAGCAGCAAGACAGGGGGCAGTTTGGGGACCCAGTACTTC. Encoded protein: CASSKTGGSLGTQYF.

This clonotype was seen only a few times. The rearrangement links TRBV7-2 to TRBJ2-1; D remains unclear. Trimming removed 7 bases at V and 0 bases at J, with 4 bases between. Germline V gene data show CDR1 as SGHTA and CDR2 as FQGNSA. CDR3 size: 12 residues. In nucleotides, the CDR3 is TGTGCCAGCAAGGTCTCCTACAATGAGCAGTTCTTC. It translates to CASKVSYNEQFF.

Ten or more counts support this clonotype. The V gene is TRBV4-2, the J gene TRBJ2-3; D may be TRBD1 (5 bases). The CDR3 runs 15 residues. The V gene's germline CDR1 is LGHNA and CDR2 YNFKEQ. V gave up 5 bases and J gave up 6 bases, with 18 bases separating them. CDR3 nucleotides: TGTGCCAGCAGCAAAAACCCAGGGAAAGTGGATACGCAGTATTTT. Its protein is CASSKNPGKVDTQYF.

The chain employs TRBV7-9 and TRBJ2-2, with D tentatively TRBD2 (7 bases). Looked up from germline, CDR1 is SEHNR and CDR2 is FQNEAQ (reference sequence). The CDR3 covers 16 residues. V was clipped by 5 bases and J by 2 bases, with 15 bases between them. This CDR3 is CASSPSGTQNTGELFF. The CDR3 DNA reads as TGTGCCAGCAGCCCCAGCGGGACACAAAACACCGGGGAGCTGTTTTTT.

This clonotype was counted only a few times. This sequence joins TRBV6-6 and TRBJ1-2; D is possibly TRBD1 (6 bases). Germline assignment: CDR1 MNHNY and CDR2 SVGAGI (reference sequence). Trimming took 5 bases from V and 0 from J, leaving 10 bases between them. The CDR3 is made up of 14 amino acids. The CDR3 region is CASSTTGSNYGYTF. The CDR3 DNA follows: TGTGCCAGCAGTACAACAGGGTCTAACTATGGCTACACCTTC.

This chain joins TRBV10-3 and TRBJ2-5, with 12 bases matching TRBD2. This CDR3 contains 15 residues. The V gene's germline CDR1 is ENHRY and CDR2 SYGVKD. V lost 4 bases to trimming and J lost 11 bases; unmatched junction nucleotides: 11. The CDR3 nucleotides read TGTGCCATCAGTGGACTAGCGGGAGACTACAATAAGCAGTACTTC. Translated, it gives CAISGLAGDYNKQYF.

The table lists this clonotype with many counts. This chain joins TRBV20-1 and TRBJ2-7, with 8 bases matching TRBD2. Per the germline V gene, CDR1 is DFQATT and CDR2 is SNEGSKA (reference sequence). After removal of 1 base from V and 2 bases from J, the junction contained 7 bases not matched to a gene. This CDR3 has 15 amino acids. The DNA for the CDR3 is TGCAGTGCTAGAGCGGGTAGCGGGAACCCCTACGAGCAGTACTTC. Amino acid sequence: CSARAGSGNPYEQYF.

V gene TRBV20-1 combines with J gene TRBJ2-1; D call uncertain. The CDR3 has 16 residues. V lost 0 bases and J 0 bases, leaving 12 bases between the germline ends. Germline CDR1 reads DFQATT; CDR2 reads SNEGSKA (reference sequence). For the CDR3, the DNA is TGCAGTGCTAGAGAGGCGGAGATGAGCTCCTACAATGAGCAGTTCTTC. Its protein product is CSAREAEMSSYNEQFF.

This clonotype was observed a few times. The gene calls are TRBV30 and TRBJ1-2, with D unresolved. The V end was cut by 0 bases, the J end by 3 bases, with 8 bases between. The V gene's germline CDR1 is GTSNPN and CDR2 SVGIG (reference sequence). This CDR3 has 13 residues. CDR3 sequence (DNA): TGTGCCTGGAGTGTAGGGCGGGACTATGGCTACACCTTC. Residues: CAWSVGRDYGYTF.

The genes are TRBV2 and TRBJ1-4, with no clear D. CDR1 is SNHLY and CDR2 is FYNNEI in the germline V gene. The CDR3 is 14 residues long. V gave up 10 bases and J gave up 0 bases, with 12 bases separating them. The CDR3 DNA reads as TGTGCCAACGGGAGGGATTCAACTAATGAAAAACTGTTTTTT. It codes for CANGRDSTNEKLFF. Using reference TRBV2 and TRBJ1-4 for the parts outside the CDR3, the full variable domain is EPEVTQTPSHQVTQMGQEVILRCVPISNHLYFYWYRQILGQKVEFLVSFYNNEISEKSEIFDDQFSVERPDGSNFTLKIRSTKLEDSAMYFCANGRDSTNEKLFFGSGTQLSVL.

The chain is built from TRBV20-1 and TRBJ2-1; 8 bases align to TRBD2. CDR3 length equals 16 residues. Germline CDR1 is DFQATT and CDR2 is SNEGSKA (reference sequence). With 3 bases clipped from V and 5 bases from J, the junction kept 12 bases outside the gene matches. The CDR3 nucleotides read TGCAGTGCTAGTGCACATGCTAGCGGGCTGGACAATGAGCAGTTCTTC. Its protein is CSASAHASGLDNEQFF.

This clonotype came up a few times. The V and J genes are TRBV2 and TRBJ2-1, with 14 bases lining up with TRBD2. J lost 10 bases, V lost 11 bases, and 10 bases had no gene match. This CDR3 contains 14 residues. Germline lookup yields CDR1 SNHLY and CDR2 FYNNEI. CDR3 in DNA: TGTGCCGGCCTGGGACTAGCGGGAGTTCGAGAGCAGTTCTTC. This sequence encodes CAGLGLAGVREQFF. Drawing the rest from reference TRBV2 and TRBJ2-1, the complete variable domain is EPEVTQTPSHQVTQMGQEVILRCVPISNHLYFYWYRQILGQKVEFLVSFYNNEISEKSEIFDDQFSVERPDGSNFTLKIRSTKLEDSAMYFCAGLGLAGVREQFFGPGTRLTVL.

This clonotype has a count of ten or more. The J gene is TRBJ2-1, the V gene TRBV12-3 or TRBV12-4; D may be TRBD2 (5 bases). The DNA end is a closer match to TRBJ2-7, so the J assignment may be wrong. The CDR3 runs 14 residues. The CDR3 sequence is CASSHSGAYNEQYF. DNA of the CDR3: TGTGCCAGCAGCCACAGCGGCGCCTACAATGAGCAGTACTTC.

The CDR3 spells CASSPPPGAEKLFF. In DNA form, the CDR3 reads TGTGCCAGCAGTCCCCCCCCGGGTGCTGAAAAACTGTTTTTT. The chain recombines TRBV6-6 with TRBJ1-4; D is undetermined. V gave up 5 bases and J gave up 7 bases, with 14 bases separating them. This CDR3 has 14 amino acids. Germline V gene lookup returns CDR1 MNHNY and CDR2 SVGAGI (reference sequence).

This clonotype was picked up a small number of times. The V gene is TRBV29-1, the J gene TRBJ1-2; no reliable D call. CDR1 is SQVTM and CDR2 is ANQGSEA in the germline V gene. Trimming left V 3 bases short and J 5 bases short, with 7 bases between. The CDR3 consists of 11 residues. The CDR3 loop is CSVDEGYGYTF. DNA for the CDR3: TGCAGCGTTGATGAGGGTTATGGCTACACCTTC.

This chain links TRBV20-1 with TRBJ2-4; TRBD2 matches at 7 bases. The J call may be mistaken, given a closer DNA end match to TRBJ2-7. This CDR3 spans 14 amino acids. Germline V gene data show CDR1 as DFQATT and CDR2 as SNEGSKA (reference sequence). The CDR3 DNA reads TGCAGTGCTAGGGCCAGGGCGGGAGACAACGAGCAGTACTTC. This gives the protein CSARARAGDNEQYF.

V and J are TRBV24-1 and TRBJ2-1; 11 bases fit TRBD2. V shed 4 bases, J shed 4 bases, and the junction held 23 bases outside the gene matches. The CDR3 loop spans 22 amino acids. In germline, CDR1 is KGHDR, CDR2 SFDVKD. CDR3 sequence (DNA): TGTGCCACCAGTGAGCTGCCCGTCACCGGGACTAGCGGCCCTAAACCATACAATGAGCAGTTCTTC. This gives the protein CATSELPVTGTSGPKPYNEQFF.

This clonotype was counted a few times. J is TRBJ2-5 and V is TRBV20-1; TRBD2 matches at 13 bases. This CDR3 has 14 residues. Germline trimming cut 7 bases from V and 11 bases from J; bases unmatched to any gene: 13. Per the germline V gene, CDR1 is DFQATT and CDR2 is SNEGSKA (reference sequence). This CDR3 reads CSVETSGRFNEQYF. The CDR3 nucleotides are TGCAGTGTCGAGACTAGCGGGAGGTTCAATGAGCAGTACTTC.

This clonotype has a handful of counts. The chain links TRBV6-2 or TRBV6-3 to TRBJ2-7; 8 bases match TRBD1. Germline V gives CDR1 MNHEY, CDR2 SVGEGT. This CDR3 is 14 amino acids long. The V and J ends lost 5 bases and 5 bases, in that order; junction bases with no gene match: 8. The CDR3 here is CASSAGTGYDEQYF. In nucleotides, the CDR3 is TGTGCCAGCAGTGCCGGGACAGGTTACGACGAGCAGTACTTC.

Of note for this clonotype: Because the CDR3's place on the DNA is in doubt, the DNA is left out and the CDR3 is given as listed by TCRdb. This rearrangement joins TRBV11-2 to TRBJ2-1; TRBD2, the D gene given by the table, was not confirmed from the DNA. The CDR3 has 17 residues if both end residues are counted. The germline V gene has CDR1 SGHAT and CDR2 FQNNGV. CDR3 sequence: CASSSSGSGEGYNEQFF.

Points on this clonotype: One end of the junction varies from germline; a read error may be responsible. The chain combines TRBV5-1 with TRBJ2-7; possible D gene TRBD2, 5 bases. Per the germline V gene, CDR1 is SGHRS and CDR2 is YFSETQ. This CDR3 has 13 amino acids. This CDR3 is CASSTQVDYEKYF. DNA of the CDR3: TGCGCCAGCAGCACCCAAGTCGACTACGAGAAGTACTTC.